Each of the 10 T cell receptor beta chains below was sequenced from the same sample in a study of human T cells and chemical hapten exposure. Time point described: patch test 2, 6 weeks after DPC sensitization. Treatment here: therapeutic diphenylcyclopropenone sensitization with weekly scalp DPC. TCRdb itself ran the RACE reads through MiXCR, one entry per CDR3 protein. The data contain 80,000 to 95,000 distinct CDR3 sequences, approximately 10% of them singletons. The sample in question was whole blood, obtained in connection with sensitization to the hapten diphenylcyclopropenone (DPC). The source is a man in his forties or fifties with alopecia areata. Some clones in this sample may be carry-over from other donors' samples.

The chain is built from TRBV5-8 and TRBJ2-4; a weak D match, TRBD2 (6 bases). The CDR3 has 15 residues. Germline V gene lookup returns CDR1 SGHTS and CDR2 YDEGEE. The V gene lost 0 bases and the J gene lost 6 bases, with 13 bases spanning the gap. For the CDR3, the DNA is TGTGCCAGCAGCTTGGCAGGATGGGGAGGAAACATTCAGTACTTC. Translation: CASSLAGWGGNIQYF. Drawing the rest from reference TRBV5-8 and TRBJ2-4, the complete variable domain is EAGVTQSPTHLIKTRGQQATLRCSPISGHTSVYWYQQALGLGLQFLLWYDEGEERNRGNFPPRFSGRQFPNYSSELNVNALELEDSALYLCASSLAGWGGNIQYFGAGTRLSVL.

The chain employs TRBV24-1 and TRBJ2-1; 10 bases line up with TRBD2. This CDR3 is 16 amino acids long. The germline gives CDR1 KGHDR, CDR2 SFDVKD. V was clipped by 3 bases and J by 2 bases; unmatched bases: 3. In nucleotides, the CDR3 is TGTGCCACCAGTGATGTTAGCGGGAGGCCCTACAATGAGCAGTTCTTC. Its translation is CATSDVSGRPYNEQFF.

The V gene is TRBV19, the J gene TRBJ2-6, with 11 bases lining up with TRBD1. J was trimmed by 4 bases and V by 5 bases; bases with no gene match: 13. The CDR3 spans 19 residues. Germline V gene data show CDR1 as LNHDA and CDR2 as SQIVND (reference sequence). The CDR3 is CASSASRGQGVLGANVLTF. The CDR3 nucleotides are TGTGCCAGTAGTGCAAGCCGGGGACAGGGGGTTTTGGGGGCCAACGTCCTGACTTTC.

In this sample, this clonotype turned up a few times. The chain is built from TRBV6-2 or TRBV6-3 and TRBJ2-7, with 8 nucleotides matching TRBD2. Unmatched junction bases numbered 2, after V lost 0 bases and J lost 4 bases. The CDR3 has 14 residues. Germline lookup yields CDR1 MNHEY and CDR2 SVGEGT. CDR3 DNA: TGTGCCAGCAGTTACTCCGGCGGGAGGTACGAGCAGTACTTC. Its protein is CASSYSGGRYEQYF.

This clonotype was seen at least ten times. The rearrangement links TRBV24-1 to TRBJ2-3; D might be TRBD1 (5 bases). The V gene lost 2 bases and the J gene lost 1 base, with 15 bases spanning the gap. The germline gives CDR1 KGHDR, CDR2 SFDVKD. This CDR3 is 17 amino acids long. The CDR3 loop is CATSDYPQGPGTDTQYF. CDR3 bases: TGTGCCACCAGTGATTATCCGCAGGGCCCAGGCACAGATACGCAGTATTTT.

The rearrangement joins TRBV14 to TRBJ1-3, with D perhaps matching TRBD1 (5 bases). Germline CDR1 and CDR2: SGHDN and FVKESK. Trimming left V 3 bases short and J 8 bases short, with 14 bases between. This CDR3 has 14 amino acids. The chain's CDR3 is CASSHRGAPDTIYF. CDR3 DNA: TGTGCCAGCAGCCATAGGGGCGCCCCGGACACCATATATTTT.

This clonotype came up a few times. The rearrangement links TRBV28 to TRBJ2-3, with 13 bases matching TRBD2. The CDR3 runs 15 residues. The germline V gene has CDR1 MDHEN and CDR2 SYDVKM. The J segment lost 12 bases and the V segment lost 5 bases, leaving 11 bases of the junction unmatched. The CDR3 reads CASSLGLAGVGNQYF. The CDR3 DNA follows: TGTGCCAGCAGTCTTGGACTAGCGGGAGTCGGTAATCAGTATTTT.

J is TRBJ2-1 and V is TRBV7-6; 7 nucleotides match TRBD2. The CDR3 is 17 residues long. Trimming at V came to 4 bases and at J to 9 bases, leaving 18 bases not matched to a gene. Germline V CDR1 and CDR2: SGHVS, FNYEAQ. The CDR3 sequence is CASSSLVAGAGLGEQFF. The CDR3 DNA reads TGTGCCAGCAGCTCCCTAGTGGCGGGAGCCGGGTTGGGTGAGCAGTTCTTC.

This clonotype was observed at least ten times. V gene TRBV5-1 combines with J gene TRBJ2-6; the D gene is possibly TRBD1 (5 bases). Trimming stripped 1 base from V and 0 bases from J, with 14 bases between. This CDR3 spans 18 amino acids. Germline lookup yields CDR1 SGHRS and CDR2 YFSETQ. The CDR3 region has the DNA TGCGCCAGCAGCTTGTACGCCCCAGGGTCCTCTGGGGCCAACGTCCTGACTTTC. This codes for CASSLYAPGSSGANVLTF.

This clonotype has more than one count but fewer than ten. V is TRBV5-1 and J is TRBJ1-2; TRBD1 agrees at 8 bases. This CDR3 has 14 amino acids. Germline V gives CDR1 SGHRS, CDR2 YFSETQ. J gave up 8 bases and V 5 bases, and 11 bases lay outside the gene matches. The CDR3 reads CASRESQGGKGYTF. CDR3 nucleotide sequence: TGCGCCAGCAGGGAATCACAGGGGGGTAAAGGCTACACCTTC. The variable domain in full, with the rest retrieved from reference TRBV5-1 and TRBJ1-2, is KAGVTQTPRYLIKTRGQQVTLSCSPISGHRSVSWYQQTPGQGLQFLFEYFSETQRNKGNFPGRFSGRQFSNSRSEMNVSTLELGDSALYLCASRESQGGKGYTFGSGTRLTVV.